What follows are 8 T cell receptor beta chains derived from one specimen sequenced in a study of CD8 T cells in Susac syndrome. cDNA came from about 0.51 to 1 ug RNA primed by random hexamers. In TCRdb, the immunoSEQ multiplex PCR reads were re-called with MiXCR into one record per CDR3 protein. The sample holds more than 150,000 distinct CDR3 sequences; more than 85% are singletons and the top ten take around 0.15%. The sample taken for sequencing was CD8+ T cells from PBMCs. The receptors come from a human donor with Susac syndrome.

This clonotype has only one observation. The CDR3, as DNA: TGTGCCAGTAGTGACACAGGGGGCATGCAGGCACCCCTCCACTTT. As protein: CASSDTGGMQAPLHF. The V gene is TRBV19, the J gene TRBJ1-6; 9 bases line up with TRBD1. The V segment lost 5 bases and the J segment 11 bases; nucleotides outside the gene matches: 10. The CDR3 totals 15 residues. The germline gives CDR1 LNHDA, CDR2 SQIVND (reference sequence).

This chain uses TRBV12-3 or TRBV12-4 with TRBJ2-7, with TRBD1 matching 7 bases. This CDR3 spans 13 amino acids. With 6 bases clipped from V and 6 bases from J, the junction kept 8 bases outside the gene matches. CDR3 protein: CASSLGQAGEQYF. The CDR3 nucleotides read TGTGCCAGCAGCCTTGGACAGGCGGGCGAGCAGTACTTC.

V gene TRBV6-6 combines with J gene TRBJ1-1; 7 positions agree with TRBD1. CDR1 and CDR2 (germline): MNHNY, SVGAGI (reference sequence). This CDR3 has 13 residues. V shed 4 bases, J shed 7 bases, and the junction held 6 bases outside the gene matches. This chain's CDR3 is CASSLTGNGEAFF. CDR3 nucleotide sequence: TGTGCCAGCAGTTTGACAGGGAATGGTGAAGCTTTCTTT.

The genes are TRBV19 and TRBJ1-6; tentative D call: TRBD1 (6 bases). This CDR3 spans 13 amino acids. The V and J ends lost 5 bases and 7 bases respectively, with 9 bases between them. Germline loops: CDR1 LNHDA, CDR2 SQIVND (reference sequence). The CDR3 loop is CASSSQGNSPLHF. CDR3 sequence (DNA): TGTGCCAGTAGTTCTCAGGGGAATTCACCCCTCCACTTT.

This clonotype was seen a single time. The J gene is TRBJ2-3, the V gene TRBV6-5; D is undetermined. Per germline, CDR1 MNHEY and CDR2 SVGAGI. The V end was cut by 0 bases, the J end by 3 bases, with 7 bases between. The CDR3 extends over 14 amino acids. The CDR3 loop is CASSYSTDTDTQYF. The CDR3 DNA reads TGTGCCAGCAGTTACTCGACGGATACAGATACGCAGTATTTT.

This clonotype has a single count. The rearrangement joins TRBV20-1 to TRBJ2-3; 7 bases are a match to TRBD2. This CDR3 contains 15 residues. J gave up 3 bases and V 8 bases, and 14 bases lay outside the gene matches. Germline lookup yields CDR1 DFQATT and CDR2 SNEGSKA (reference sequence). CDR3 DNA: TGCAGTACCTTGGCGGGAGAGGGAGGGACAGATACGCAGTATTTT. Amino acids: CSTLAGEGGTDTQYF.

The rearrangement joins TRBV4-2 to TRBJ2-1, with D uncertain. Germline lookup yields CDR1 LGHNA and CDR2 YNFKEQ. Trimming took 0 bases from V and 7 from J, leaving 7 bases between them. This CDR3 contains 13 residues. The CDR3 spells CASSQDVSNEQFF. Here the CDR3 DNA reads TGTGCCAGCAGCCAAGATGTTAGTAATGAGCAGTTCTTC.

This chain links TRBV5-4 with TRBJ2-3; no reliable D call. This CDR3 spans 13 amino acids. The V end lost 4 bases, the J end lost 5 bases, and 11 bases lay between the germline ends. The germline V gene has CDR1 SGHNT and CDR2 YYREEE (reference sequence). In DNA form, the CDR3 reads TGTGCCAGCAGCGCCTCGGACGGAGATACGCAGTATTTT. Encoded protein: CASSASDGDTQYF.